The present T cell receptor beta chain was sequenced within a study of blood T cells in healthy people across ages. J was trimmed by 3 bases and V by 3 bases; bases with no gene match: 4. The CDR3 sequence is 14 residues long. CDR1 and CDR2 from the germline V gene are MGHRA and YSYEKL. This clonotype has more than one count but fewer than ten. Primed by a sample-barcoded 5' primer and a J-beta primer mix, a second PCR proceeded for 7 to 11 cycles. CDR3-containing paired-end reads numbered at least 2.5 million in each sample. TCRdb recomputed calls from the 5' RACE reads with MiXCR, one row per CDR3 protein. The sample lists approximately 800,000 distinct CDR3 sequences; roughly 64% were seen once.

The sequencing sample was made of blood. The receptor's source is a man between 25 and 39 years old in good health. The chain recombines TRBV4-1 with TRBJ1-2; the match to TRBD1 covers 7 bases. The CDR3 protein is CASSHPTGHYGYTF. The CDR3 DNA sequence: TGCGCCAGCAGCCACCCGACAGGGCACTATGGCTACACCTTC.